The 27 T cell receptor beta chains reported below all come from one sample, sequenced in a study of metastatic and nonmetastatic thyroid tumors. TCRdb re-called the PCR reads through MiXCR. The data show about 40,000 clones, around 17% seen once. The entire patient cohort was treatment-naive prior to thyroid surgery. The sequencing sample was made of blood. The source of these receptors is a female donor with papillary thyroid cancer or a benign thyroid nodule (not recorded which). Some clones in this sample may be carry-over from other donors' samples.

This clone appeared many times. This chain links TRBV5-1 with TRBJ2-4; tentative D call: TRBD1 (5 bases). CDR3 length: 13 residues. V lost 5 bases to trimming and J lost 5 bases, with 11 bases between them. CDR1 is SGHRS, CDR2 YFSETQ, per germline. The CDR3 region has the DNA TGCGCCAGCAGGGGGCATTTGGAAAACATTCAGTACTTC. It encodes CASRGHLENIQYF. Full variable domain (rest looked up from reference TRBV5-1 and TRBJ2-4): KAGVTQTPRYLIKTRGQQVTLSCSPISGHRSVSWYQQTPGQGLQFLFEYFSETQRNKGNFPGRFSGRQFSNSRSEMNVSTLELGDSALYLCASRGHLENIQYFGAGTRLSVL.

Ten or more counts support this clone. Here the CDR3 reads CASSSQGLETQYF. The CDR3 nucleotides read TGTGCCAGCAGCTCGCAGGGTCTGGAGACCCAGTACTTC. The rearrangement uses TRBV7-8 and TRBJ2-5; maybe TRBD1 (5 bases). V dropped 4 bases and J dropped 5 bases, with 11 bases sitting between them. Germline-derived CDR1 and CDR2 are SGHVS and FQNEAQ. The CDR3 loop spans 13 amino acids.

In its sample, this clone was seen once. The J gene is TRBJ2-3, the V gene TRBV7-2; 8 bases are a match to TRBD2. In germline, CDR1 is SGHTA, CDR2 FQGNSA. J was trimmed by 6 bases and V by 6 bases; bases with no gene match: 11. The CDR3 length is 15 residues. CDR3 nucleotides: TGTGCCAGCAGGCTTAGCGGGGTCATCACGGATACGCAGTATTTT. Translation: CASRLSGVITDTQYF.

The table lists this clone with many counts. This chain connects TRBV2 to TRBJ2-1; the D call may be TRBD1 or TRBD2 (5 bases each). The CDR3 length is 12 residues. V was pared by 4 bases and J by 5 bases, with 6 bases between. Germline V lookup: CDR1 SNHLY, CDR2 FYNNEI. CDR3 bases: TGTGCCAGCAGTGGAGGGGACAATGAGCAGTTCTTC. It specifies CASSGGDNEQFF. The complete variable domain, with remaining parts taken from reference TRBV2 and TRBJ2-1, reads EPEVTQTPSHQVTQMGQEVILRCVPISNHLYFYWYRQILGQKVEFLVSFYNNEISEKSEIFDDQFSVERPDGSNFTLKIRSTKLEDSAMYFCASSGGDNEQFFGPGTRLTVL.

The gene calls are TRBV20-1 and TRBJ2-1; 7 bases are shared with TRBD2. The CDR3 totals 13 residues. Germline trimming cut 1 base from V and 11 bases from J; bases unmatched to any gene: 8. CDR1 is DFQATT and CDR2 is SNEGSKA in the germline V gene (reference sequence). The CDR3 DNA reads as TGCAGTGCTAGAGTACCCACTAGCGTGCAGCAGTTCTTC. This translates into CSARVPTSVQQFF.

There are many counts of this clone. V gene TRBV2 combines with J gene TRBJ2-1, with TRBD2 identical over 9 bases. The CDR3 is 15 residues long. The V gene end was trimmed by 5 bases and the J gene end by 3 bases; junction bases not matched to a gene: 5. CDR1 and CDR2 from the germline V gene are SNHLY and FYNNEI. The CDR3 loop is CASSTSGGFYNEQFF. In DNA form, the CDR3 reads TGTGCCAGCAGTACCAGCGGGGGGTTCTACAATGAGCAGTTCTTC.

The sample holds many counts of this clone. The gene calls are TRBV4-1 and TRBJ2-1; 8 nucleotides align to TRBD2. This CDR3 region has 17 residues. V lost 1 base, J lost 8 bases, and 13 bases stayed unmatched. CDR1 MGHRA and CDR2 YSYEKL come from the germline V gene. CDR3 nucleotides: TGCGCCAGCAGCCAAGTCTCCGGGGGGGCATTAAGGTATGAGCAGTTCTTC. Amino acid sequence: CASSQVSGGALRYEQFF.

This clone was recorded at least ten times. The chain is built from TRBV15 and TRBJ2-7; a possible D gene is TRBD1 (6 bases). CDR3 length: 12 residues. Germline CDR1 LNHNV, CDR2 YYDKDF (reference sequence). Trimming took 5 bases from V and 5 from J, leaving 10 bases between them. The CDR3 reads CATSYRDHEQYF. The CDR3 DNA sequence: TGTGCCACCAGCTACAGGGACCACGAGCAGTACTTC.

A remark on this clone: This clone may be a read error of a much larger clone one base away. Other DNA sequences in the same sample also yield this CDR3. The CDR3 protein is CASSLAGGSANEKLFF. CDR3 DNA sequence: TGTGCCAGCAGCTTGGCCGGGGGGTCGGCCAATGAAAAACTGTTTTTT. The chain has TRBV5-5 and TRBJ1-4; weak D call: TRBD1 (5 bases). V lost 0 bases to trimming and J lost 5 bases, with 14 bases between them. Germline V lookup: CDR1 SGHKS, CDR2 YYEKEE (reference sequence). This CDR3 contains 16 residues.

The sample holds many counts of this clone. The rearrangement links TRBV3-1 to TRBJ1-1; D is uncertain. The CDR3 contains 15 residues. Germline V gene data show CDR1 as LGHDT and CDR2 as YNNKEL (reference sequence). V was trimmed by 1 base and J by 2 bases, leaving 11 bases between them. CDR3 DNA: TGTGCCAGCAGCCAAGCGCCGGGAGGAAACACTGAAGCTTTCTTT. Its translation: CASSQAPGGNTEAFF.

This clone was seen at least ten times. The chain has TRBV5-1 and TRBJ2-3; 8 bases agree with TRBD1. The CDR3 consists of 16 residues. V shed 3 bases and J 0 bases; nucleotides not matched to a gene: 6. The germline V gene encodes CDR1 SGHRS and CDR2 YFSETQ. The CDR3 spells CASSSPGGTSTDTQYF. As DNA, the CDR3 is TGCGCCAGCAGCTCCCCAGGGGGCACTAGCACAGATACGCAGTATTTT. Based on the CDR3 plus reference TRBV5-1 and TRBJ2-3, the full variable domain is KAGVTQTPRYLIKTRGQQVTLSCSPISGHRSVSWYQQTPGQGLQFLFEYFSETQRNKGNFPGRFSGRQFSNSRSEMNVSTLELGDSALYLCASSSPGGTSTDTQYFGPGTRLTVL.

The table lists this clone with many counts. The J gene is TRBJ1-1, the V gene TRBV7-9; D is unclear. Trimming pared 6 bases from V and 1 base from J, leaving 12 bases between. The CDR3 loop spans 14 amino acids. The V gene's germline CDR1 is SEHNR and CDR2 FQNEAQ (reference sequence). This CDR3 is CASSVDGSNTEAFF. CDR3 coding DNA: TGTGCCAGCAGTGTTGACGGCTCGAACACTGAAGCTTTCTTT.

This clone was seen at least ten times. This chain uses TRBV20-1 with TRBJ2-7, with D possibly called TRBD1 or TRBD2 (5 bases each). The ends were cut back, 0 bases at V and 1 base at J, with 13 bases in the middle. The CDR3 covers 15 residues. Germline CDR1 reads DFQATT; CDR2 reads SNEGSKA (reference sequence). CDR3 sequence reads: CSARDSGTESYEQYF. The CDR3 coding sequence is TGCAGTGCTAGAGACTCCGGGACGGAGTCCTACGAGCAGTACTTC.

This clone has a count of ten or more. The gene calls are TRBV20-1 and TRBJ1-5; D not certain. The CDR3 runs to 15 residues. Trimming pared 2 bases from V and 5 bases from J, leaving 16 bases between. Germline CDR1 reads DFQATT; CDR2 reads SNEGSKA (reference sequence). The CDR3 is CSARPGAGSHQPQHF. In DNA form, the CDR3 reads TGCAGTGCTAGACCGGGAGCTGGGTCGCATCAGCCCCAGCATTTT.

This clone was seen repeatedly, ten times or more. The CDR3 region has the DNA TGTGCCAGCAGCTTGCCTTCAGCGGGGGGGCGGTCAGATACGCAGTATTTT. This sequence encodes CASSLPSAGGRSDTQYF. The genes are TRBV5-6 and TRBJ2-3; TRBD2 matches at 10 bases. This CDR3 contains 17 residues. In germline, CDR1 is SGHDT, CDR2 YYEEEE. Germline trimming cut 1 base from V and 4 bases from J; bases unmatched to any gene: 9.

This clone was observed many times. The chain combines TRBV7-8 with TRBJ2-1; 8 nucleotides match TRBD1. The germline CDR1 and CDR2 sequences are SGHVS and FQNEAQ. Trimming cost V 0 bases and J 8 bases; bases outside gene matches: 9. This CDR3 spans 16 amino acids. CDR3 nucleotide sequence: TGTGCCAGCAGCTTAGCGCACTCAGGGGGCGGCTATGAGCAGTTCTTC. Its protein product is CASSLAHSGGGYEQFF.

This clone was detected ten times or more. The J gene is TRBJ2-1, the V gene TRBV19; the match to TRBD2 covers 11 bases. After removal of 8 bases from V and 3 bases from J, the junction contained 6 bases not matched to a gene. The CDR3 runs to 15 residues. Germline V gives CDR1 LNHDA, CDR2 SQIVND (reference sequence). The CDR3 DNA is TGTGCCAGTTCCACAACTAGCGGGAGCTACAATGAGCAGTTCTTC. This gives the protein CASSTTSGSYNEQFF.

In the case of this clone: One base away lies a much larger clone, so this may be a sequencing read error. The chain couples TRBV20-1 to TRBJ2-7, with D hard to call. Germline V gives CDR1 DFQATT, CDR2 SNEGSKA (reference sequence). This CDR3 contains 12 residues. V gave up 7 bases and J gave up 7 bases, with 17 bases separating them. The CDR3 sequence is CSVSVPVSEQYF. Here the CDR3 DNA reads TGCAGTGTTAGTGTCCCAGTCTCGGAGCAGTACTTC.

With respect to this clone: One end of the junction is discordant with germline, which a read error may explain. This chain connects TRBV27 to TRBJ2-5, with a possible D match to TRBD1 (5 bases). The length of the CDR3 is 15 residues. Germline loops: CDR1 MNHEY, CDR2 SMNVEV (reference sequence). CDR3 sequence reads: CAISQTVGTGETQYF. The CDR3, as DNA: TGTGCCATCAGTCAGACAGTGGGAACAGGCGAGACCCAGTACTTC.

At least ten counts were recorded for this clone. The chain has TRBV4-1 and TRBJ2-7, with 9 bases fitting TRBD2. V lost 1 base and J lost 2; bases outside the gene matches: 3. Germline V gene data show CDR1 as MGHRA and CDR2 as YSYEKL. CDR3 length: 15 residues. For the CDR3, the DNA is TGCGCCAGCAGCCAAGTGCCTAGCGGGACCTACGAGCAGTACTTC. Translation: CASSQVPSGTYEQYF.

In this sample, this clone turned up many times. This chain links TRBV4-1 with TRBJ2-5; no definite D call. With 0 bases removed from V and 5 bases from J, the gap between germline ends came to 13 bases. The germline V gene encodes CDR1 MGHRA and CDR2 YSYEKL. There are 15 residues in the CDR3. In DNA, the CDR3 is TGCGCCAGCAGCCAAGATGCCCTCCAACCGGAGACCCAGTACTTC. It translates to CASSQDALQPETQYF.

The gene calls are TRBV24-1 and TRBJ2-7, with D perhaps TRBD2 (5 bases). The CDR3 length is 13 residues. V was trimmed by 3 bases and J by 10 bases, leaving 15 bases between them. Per germline, CDR1 KGHDR and CDR2 SFDVKD. The CDR3 loop is CATSDPHGSDQYF. Here the CDR3 DNA reads TGTGCCACCAGTGATCCACATGGGAGCGATCAGTACTTC.

This clone was recorded at least ten times. This chain uses TRBV11-2 with TRBJ2-5, with a weak D call TRBD1 (5 bases). Trimming removed 1 base at V and 1 base at J, with 7 bases between. This CDR3 spans 14 amino acids. Per germline, CDR1 SGHAT and CDR2 FQNNGV. The CDR3 DNA reads as TGTGCCAGCAGCTTAGGGGGCAGCCAAGAGACCCAGTACTTC. Its translation is CASSLGGSQETQYF.

This chain links TRBV5-8 with TRBJ2-7; 7 nucleotides align to TRBD1. V shed 4 bases and J 2 bases; nucleotides not matched to a gene: 3. Germline V gene lookup returns CDR1 SGHTS and CDR2 YDEGEE. The CDR3 is 13 residues long. The CDR3 nucleotides read TGTGCCAGCAGCCTACAGGGGACCTACGAGCAGTACTTC. Its protein product is CASSLQGTYEQYF.

Sample share makes this clone medium-sized. The chain links TRBV30 to TRBJ2-7; weak D call: TRBD1 (5 bases). V lost 3 bases to trimming and J lost 0 bases, with 6 bases between them. The germline gives CDR1 GTSNPN, CDR2 SVGIG (reference sequence). This CDR3 is 12 amino acids long. For the CDR3, the DNA is TGTGCCTGGAGAGGGGCCTCCTACGAGCAGTACTTC. As protein: CAWRGASYEQYF.

This clone was picked up a small number of times. A much larger clone is a single base away; this may be a read error. The chain couples TRBV20-1 to TRBJ2-1; a possible D gene is TRBD2 (6 bases). The CDR3 extends over 12 amino acids. Germline loops: CDR1 DFQATT, CDR2 SNEGSKA (reference sequence). The ends were cut back, 6 bases at V and 12 bases at J, with 18 bases in the middle. The CDR3 spells CSARGIPDGQFF. The CDR3 DNA follows: TGCAGTGCACGGGGGATCCCGGATGGGCAGTTCTTC.

This clone was picked up many times. The chain links TRBV28 to TRBJ2-5, with 14 bases aligning to TRBD2. The CDR3 contains 16 residues. Trimming took 3 bases from V and 2 from J; bases not matched to a gene: 2. CDR1 is MDHEN, CDR2 SYDVKM, per germline. The CDR3 DNA sequence: TGTGCCAGCAGTTTCGGACTAGCGGGGGGACAAGAGACCCAGTACTTC. It yields the protein CASSFGLAGGQETQYF. The complete variable domain, with remaining parts taken from reference TRBV28 and TRBJ2-5, reads DVKVTQSSRYLVKRTGEKVFLECVQDMDHENMFWYRQDPGLGLRLIYFSYDVKMKEKGDIPEGYSVSREKKERFSLILESASTNQTSMYLCASSFGLAGGQETQYFGPGTRLLVL.